The sample holds many counts of the clone carrying this T cell receptor (beta chain). This specimen comes from a study of T cells in Graves' hyperthyroidism and ophthalmopathy. The wider study: Peripheral blood was drawn at first diagnosis, prior to all treatment.

After removal of 5 bases from V and 7 bases from J, the junction contained 11 bases not matched to a gene. Looked up from germline, CDR1 is SGHTA and CDR2 is FQGNSA. The length of the CDR3 is 14 residues. What was amplified from RNA transcripts were TCR beta CDR3 regions. The TCR CDR3 was amplified in a first-round RT-PCR using the HTBI primer set. TCRdb fed the multiplex PCR reads into MiXCR, producing one record per CDR3 protein. The sample contains approximately 600,000 distinct CDR3 sequences, roughly 20% of which appear only once. Pregnant or lactating patients were excluded, as were those with uncontrolled infection or other autoimmune disease. It was 8.5 to 10 ml of fresh peripheral blood that supplied the PBMCs.

The clonotype comes from a man between 25 and 39 years old with Graves' ophthalmopathy. Sequenced: blood. The chain has TRBV7-2 and TRBJ2-7; TRBD1 aligns across 7 bases. CDR3 nucleotide sequence: TGTGCCAGCAGCCCGGTTCGGACAGGTCGAGAGCAGTACTTC. Its translation: CASSPVRTGREQYF.